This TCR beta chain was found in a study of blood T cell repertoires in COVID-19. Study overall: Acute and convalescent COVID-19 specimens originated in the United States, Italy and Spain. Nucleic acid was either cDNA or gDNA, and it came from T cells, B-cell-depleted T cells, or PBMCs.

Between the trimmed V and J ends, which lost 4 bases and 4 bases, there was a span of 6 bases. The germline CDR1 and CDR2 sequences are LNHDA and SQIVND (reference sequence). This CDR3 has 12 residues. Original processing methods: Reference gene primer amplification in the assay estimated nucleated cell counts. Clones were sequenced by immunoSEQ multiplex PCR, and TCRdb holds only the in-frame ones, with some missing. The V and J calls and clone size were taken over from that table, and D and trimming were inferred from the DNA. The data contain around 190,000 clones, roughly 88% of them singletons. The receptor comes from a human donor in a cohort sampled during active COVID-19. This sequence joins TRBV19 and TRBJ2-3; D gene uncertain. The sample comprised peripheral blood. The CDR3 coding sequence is TGTGCCAGTAGTAGGCCCCCAGATACGCAGTATTTT. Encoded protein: CASSRPPDTQYF.